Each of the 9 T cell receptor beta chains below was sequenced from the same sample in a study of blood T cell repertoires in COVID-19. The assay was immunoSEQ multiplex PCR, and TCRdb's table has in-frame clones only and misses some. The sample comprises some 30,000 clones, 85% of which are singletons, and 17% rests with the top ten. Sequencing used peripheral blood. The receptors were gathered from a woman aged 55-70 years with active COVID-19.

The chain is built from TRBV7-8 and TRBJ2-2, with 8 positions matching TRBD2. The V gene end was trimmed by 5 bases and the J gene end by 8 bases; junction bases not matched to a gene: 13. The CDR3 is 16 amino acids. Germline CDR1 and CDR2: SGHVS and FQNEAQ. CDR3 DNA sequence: TGTGCCAGCAGCCCTGCCAGGGGCGGGGGGCAAGGGGAGCTGTTTTTT. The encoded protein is CASSPARGGGQGELFF.

The CDR3 DNA reads as TGTGCCACCGGGAGGGGGACGGGCGAGCAGTACTTC. Protein sequence: CATGRGTGEQYF. This chain joins TRBV6-5 and TRBJ2-7, with 8 bases aligning to TRBD2. Losses at the gene ends were 10 bases for V and 6 bases for J; bases not matched to a gene: 8. The germline CDR1 and CDR2 sequences are MNHEY and SVGAGI. This CDR3 region has 12 residues.

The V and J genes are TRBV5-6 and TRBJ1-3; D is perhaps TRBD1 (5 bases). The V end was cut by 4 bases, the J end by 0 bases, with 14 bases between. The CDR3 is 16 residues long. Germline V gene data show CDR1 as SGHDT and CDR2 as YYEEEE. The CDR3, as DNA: TGTGCCAGCAGCATCCGAAGGACAAACTCTGGAAACACCATATATTTT. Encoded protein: CASSIRRTNSGNTIYF. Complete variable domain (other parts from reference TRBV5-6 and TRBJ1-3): DAGVTQSPTHLIKTRGQQVTLRCSPKSGHDTVSWYQQALGQGPQFIFQYYEEEERQRGNFPDRFSGHQFPNYSSELNVNALLLGDSALYLCASSIRRTNSGNTIYFGEGSWLTVV.

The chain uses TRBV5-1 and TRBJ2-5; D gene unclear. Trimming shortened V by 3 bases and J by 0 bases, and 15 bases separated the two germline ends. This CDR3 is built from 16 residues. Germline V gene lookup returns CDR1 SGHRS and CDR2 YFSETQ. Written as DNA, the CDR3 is TGCGCCAGCAGCTCGCGAATTTCGTCCTACCAAGAGACCCAGTACTTC. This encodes CASSSRISSYQETQYF.

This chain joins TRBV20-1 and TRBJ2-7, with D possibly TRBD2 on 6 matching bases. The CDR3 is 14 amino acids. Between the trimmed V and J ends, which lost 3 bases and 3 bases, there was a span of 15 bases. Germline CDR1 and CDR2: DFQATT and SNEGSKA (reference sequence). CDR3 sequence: CSASLPGRNYEQYF. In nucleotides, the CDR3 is TGCAGTGCTAGTCTCCCAGGGAGGAACTACGAGCAGTACTTC.

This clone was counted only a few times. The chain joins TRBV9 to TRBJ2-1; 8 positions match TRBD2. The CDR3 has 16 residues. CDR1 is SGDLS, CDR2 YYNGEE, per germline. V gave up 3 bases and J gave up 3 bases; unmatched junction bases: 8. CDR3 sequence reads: CASSEGTRRGYNEQFF. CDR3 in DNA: TGTGCCAGCAGCGAGGGGACTAGACGAGGCTACAATGAGCAGTTCTTC.

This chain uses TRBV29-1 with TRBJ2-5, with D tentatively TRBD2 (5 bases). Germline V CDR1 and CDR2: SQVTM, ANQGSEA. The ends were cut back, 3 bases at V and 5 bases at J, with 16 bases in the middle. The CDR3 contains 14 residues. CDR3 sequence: CSVDERIGFETQYF. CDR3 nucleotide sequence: TGCAGCGTTGATGAGCGGATAGGGTTTGAGACCCAGTACTTC.

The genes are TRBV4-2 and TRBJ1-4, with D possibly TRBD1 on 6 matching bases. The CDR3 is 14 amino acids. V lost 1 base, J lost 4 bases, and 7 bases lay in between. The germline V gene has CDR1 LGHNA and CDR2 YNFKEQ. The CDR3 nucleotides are TGTGCCAGCAGCCAAGGGACAGATAATGAAAAACTGTTTTTT. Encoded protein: CASSQGTDNEKLFF.

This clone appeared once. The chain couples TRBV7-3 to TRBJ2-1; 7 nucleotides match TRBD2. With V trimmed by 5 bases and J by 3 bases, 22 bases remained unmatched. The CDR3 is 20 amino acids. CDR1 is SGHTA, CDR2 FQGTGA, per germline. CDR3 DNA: TGTGCCAGCAGCCGCCAGGGCCCGGGAGGTATCGCCAGTCACTACAATGAGCAGTTCTTC. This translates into CASSRQGPGGIASHYNEQFF.